Listed here are 17 T cell receptor beta chains from one sample, sequenced in a study of identifying expanded T cells in peripheral blood. Sequencing used immunoSEQ multiplex PCR; TCRdb keeps in-frame clones, though not all of them. The data show 91,000 or so clones, with roughly 90% seen just once and approximately 4% held by the top ten. The sample was blood. The origin of the receptors is a person aged 18 to 75 in good health.

The chain uses TRBV10-3 and TRBJ2-2, with a weak D call TRBD1 (6 bases). The V gene lost 8 bases and the J gene lost 0 bases, with 10 bases spanning the gap. Germline V gene data show CDR1 as ENHRY and CDR2 as SYGVKD. The CDR3 has 14 residues. The CDR3 region is CAIQSGANTGELFF. CDR3 DNA sequence: TGTGCCATCCAGTCAGGGGCGAACACCGGGGAGCTGTTTTTT.

This chain links TRBV27 with TRBJ2-7; either TRBD1 or TRBD2 may fit D (5 bases each). There are 17 residues in the CDR3. V was shortened by 2 bases and J by 5 bases, with 22 bases between the two germline ends. The germline V gene encodes CDR1 MNHEY and CDR2 SMNVEV (reference sequence). CDR3 coding DNA: TGTGCCAGCAGTTTACCCCCCCCCTCGGGGCTTCTCCACGAGCAGTACTTC. It translates to CASSLPPPSGLLHEQYF.

This clone was detected once. This chain links TRBV7-8 with TRBJ1-3; a possible D gene is TRBD1 (6 bases). V was clipped by 5 bases and J by 5 bases, with 16 bases between them. The CDR3 is made up of 15 amino acids. The V gene's germline CDR1 is SGHVS and CDR2 FQNEAQ. In DNA, the CDR3 is TGTGCCAGCAGCACCCCGGACAGCGAGCGAAACACCATATATTTT. It encodes CASSTPDSERNTIYF. Drawing the rest from reference TRBV7-8 and TRBJ1-3, the complete variable domain is GAGVSQSPRYKVAKRGQDVALRCDPISGHVSLFWYQQALGQGPEFLTYFQNEAQLDKSGLPSDRFFAERPEGSVSTLKIQRTQQEDSAVYLCASSTPDSERNTIYFGEGSWLTVV.

The chain links TRBV4-3 to TRBJ1-3; maybe TRBD1 (6 bases). Trimming took 8 bases from V and 1 from J, leaving 18 bases between them. There are 16 residues in the CDR3. Germline CDR1 LGHNA, CDR2 YSLEER. The CDR3 coding sequence is TGCGCCAGCTCTAACAGTGCGGGGGCATCTGGAAACACCATATATTTT. Protein: CASSNSAGASGNTIYF.

The chain employs TRBV11-3 and TRBJ2-1; 8 bases align to TRBD1. V was clipped by 5 bases and J by 8 bases; unmatched bases: 11. The V gene's germline CDR1 is SGHNT and CDR2 YENEEA. The CDR3 totals 15 residues. The CDR3 bases are TGTGCCAGCAGCCAACAACCGGACAGGGTTGATGAGCAGTTCTTC. It codes for CASSQQPDRVDEQFF.

This chain connects TRBV5-1 to TRBJ2-1, with 8 bases matching TRBD2. With 4 bases clipped from V and 5 bases from J, the junction kept 8 bases outside the gene matches. The CDR3 covers 15 residues. CDR1 is SGHRS and CDR2 is YFSETQ in the germline V gene. The CDR3 region is CASSRRLANNNEQFF. The CDR3 DNA is TGCGCCAGCAGCCGAAGACTAGCGAACAACAATGAGCAGTTCTTC.

The chain combines TRBV28 with TRBJ1-1; no definite D call. The germline V gene encodes CDR1 MDHEN and CDR2 SYDVKM. CDR3 size: 15 residues. V shed 2 bases and J shed 0 bases, with 10 bases lying between them. CDR3 loop: CASSLDVTVNTEAFF. CDR3 in DNA: TGTGCCAGCAGTTTAGATGTCACGGTGAACACTGAAGCTTTCTTT.

V gene TRBV9 combines with J gene TRBJ2-7; D ambiguous. Trimming took off 3 bases at V and 4 bases at J, with 14 bases between the two ends. This CDR3 has 14 residues. In germline, CDR1 is SGDLS, CDR2 YYNGEE. In DNA form, the CDR3 reads TGTGCCAGCAGCGACGGATGGACGGATTACGAGCAGTACTTC. This gives the protein CASSDGWTDYEQYF.

The gene calls are TRBV14 and TRBJ2-5, with a weak D call TRBD2 (5 bases). The CDR3 spans 14 residues. CDR1 is SGHDN, CDR2 FVKESK, per germline. Trimming cost V 2 bases and J 0 bases, with 7 bases left between them. This CDR3 is CASSQLAYQETQYF. CDR3 DNA sequence: TGTGCCAGCAGCCAATTAGCGTACCAAGAGACCCAGTACTTC.

This clone appeared once. J is TRBJ1-4 and V is TRBV27; maybe TRBD1 (6 bases). V dropped 6 bases and J dropped 8 bases, with 13 bases sitting between them. Germline CDR1 MNHEY, CDR2 SMNVEV (reference sequence). The CDR3 sequence is 13 residues long. The chain's CDR3 is CASRRDRFEKLFF. The CDR3 DNA is TGTGCCAGCAGGCGAGACAGGTTCGAAAAACTGTTTTTT.

The chain joins TRBV6-1 to TRBJ1-2, with 11 nucleotides matching TRBD1. The CDR3 has 15 amino acids. Germline CDR1 MNHNS, CDR2 SASEGT. V dropped 4 bases and J dropped 4; count of bases not matched to a gene: 5. CDR3 region: CASSARTGGSYGYTF. The CDR3 nucleotides are TGTGCCAGCAGTGCCAGGACAGGGGGCTCCTATGGCTACACCTTC.

The chain is built from TRBV7-2 and TRBJ2-2; perhaps TRBD2 as D (5 bases). This CDR3 is 15 amino acids long. V dropped 2 bases and J dropped 0 bases, with 7 bases sitting between them. Per the germline V gene, CDR1 is SGHTA and CDR2 is FQGNSA. In DNA, the CDR3 is TGTGCCAGCAGCTTAAGGACTTCGAACACCGGGGAGCTGTTTTTT. Translation gives CASSLRTSNTGELFF.

The CDR3 here is CASSPGDLNEKLFF. Here the CDR3 DNA reads TGTGCCAGCTCACCGGGGGACCTTAATGAAAAACTGTTTTTT. V gene TRBV18 combines with J gene TRBJ1-4, with a tentative D call TRBD1 (5 bases). V lost 3 bases and J 4 bases, leaving 9 bases between the germline ends. CDR1 KGHSH and CDR2 LQKENI come from the germline V gene. The CDR3 contains 14 residues.

This chain links TRBV5-1 with TRBJ2-5; weak D call: TRBD1 (5 bases). The germline V gene has CDR1 SGHRS and CDR2 YFSETQ. The length of the CDR3 is 13 residues. Trimming took 1 base from V and 4 from J, leaving 8 bases between them. This CDR3 is CASSLNRLETQYF. In DNA form, the CDR3 reads TGCGCCAGCAGCTTGAACAGGTTAGAGACCCAGTACTTC.

This chain joins TRBV30 and TRBJ2-3, with 8 positions matching TRBD2. V was pared by 0 bases and J by 5 bases, with 4 bases of the junction left unmatched. The CDR3 is made up of 14 amino acids. CDR1 is GTSNPN and CDR2 is SVGIG in the germline V gene (reference sequence). DNA of the CDR3: TGTGCCTGGAGTGTAAGCGGGGGCAAAGATACGCAGTATTTT. Amino acid sequence: CAWSVSGGKDTQYF.

The V and J genes are TRBV6-1 and TRBJ2-7, with D maybe TRBD2 (5 bases). Germline-derived CDR1 and CDR2 are MNHNS and SASEGT. V lost 7 bases, J lost 0 bases, and 13 bases lay in between. The CDR3 contains 14 residues. The CDR3 sequence is CASTQGGSSYEQYF. The CDR3 nucleotides are TGTGCCAGCACTCAAGGCGGGTCCTCCTACGAGCAGTACTTC.

The gene calls are TRBV7-3 and TRBJ2-5; D is perhaps TRBD2 (5 bases). The end of the DNA is better explained by TRBJ2-7, so the J call may be wrong. CDR3 size: 13 residues. In germline, CDR1 is SGHTA, CDR2 FQGTGA. The CDR3 region is CASSLSGNYEQYF. The CDR3 region has the DNA TGTGCCAGCAGCTTATCCGGGAACTACGAGCAGTACTTC.